This is a list of T cell receptor beta chains from one sample in a study of early T cells in non-severe SARS-CoV-2 infection. TCRdb reprocessed the 5' RACE reads with MiXCR, giving one entry per CDR3 protein. The sample includes under 85,000 distinct CDR3 sequences, 9.5% to 15% of them seen just once. The sample comprised whole blood. All receptors come from an adult who was a healthcare worker with PCR-confirmed SARS-CoV-2 infection or an uninfected control (not recorded which). CDR3s include the opening cysteine and the closing phenylalanine or tryptophan. The order of the fields is D gene, J gene, V gene, clone size, CDR3 protein, CDR3 DNA. The D gene is left open where the match is weak. Expanded clones are given a class, and other clones once, few, many or no size at all.

>-|TRBJ2-2|TRBV7-8|many
CASSLIRGVNAGELFF
TGTGCCAGCAGCTTAATTCGAGGGGTGAACGCCGGGGAGCTGTTTTTT
>TRBD2|TRBJ2-1|TRBV27|-
CASSLAGFGNEQFF
TGTGCCAGCAGTCTAGCGGGGTTCGGCAATGAGCAGTTCTTC
>TRBD2|TRBJ2-1|TRBV11-2|-
CASSLDPAGVNEQFF
TGTGCCAGCAGCTTAGACCCAGCGGGGGTTAATGAGCAGTTCTTC
>-|TRBJ2-7|TRBV5-6|few
CASRATGSYEQYF
TGTGCCAGCAGGGCAACAGGGTCCTACGAGCAGTACTTC
>-|TRBJ1-2|TRBV28|-
CASSLYGMSYGYTF
TGTGCCAGCAGTTTATATGGGATGTCCTATGGCTACACCTTC
>-|TRBJ2-7|TRBV29-1|-
CSAGTAETYEQYF
TGCAGCGCTGGGACGGCAGAAACCTACGAGCAGTACTTC
>-|TRBJ1-1|TRBV29-1|-
CSVSLTEAFF
TGCAGCGTCTCGCTTACTGAAGCTTTCTTT
>TRBD2|TRBJ2-7|TRBV29-1|few
CSVVGLAGEVQYF
TGCAGCGTTGTGGGACTAGCGGGAGAGGTGCAGTACTTC
>-|TRBJ1-2|TRBV18|many
CASSPGRGLDGYTF
TGTGCCAGCTCACCAGGCAGGGGATTGGATGGCTACACCTTC
>-|TRBJ2-2|TRBV6-2/TRBV6-3|-
CASSKVPNTGELFF
TGTGCCAGCAGCAAGGTCCCGAACACCGGGGAGCTGTTTTTT
>-|TRBJ1-2|TRBV4-2|few
CASSHDSYYGYTF
TGTGCCAGCAGCCATGACAGCTACTATGGCTACACCTTC
>-|TRBJ1-1|TRBV7-2|many
CASSLAAVTEAFF
TGTGCCAGCAGCTTAGCTGCGGTGACTGAAGCTTTCTTT
>-|TRBJ2-2|TRBV10-3|few
CAISERTVTGELFF
TGTGCCATCAGTGAGCGGACAGTCACCGGGGAGCTGTTTTTT
>TRBD1|TRBJ1-1|TRBV5-1|-
CASSLDGQGRFHTEAFF
TGCGCCAGCAGCTTGGACGGACAGGGTAGGTTTCACACTGAAGCTTTCTTT
>-|TRBJ2-7|TRBV29-1|-
CSVKGGGQPGEQYF
TGCAGCGTCAAAGGAGGGGGACAACCGGGCGAGCAGTACTTC
>-|TRBJ2-2|TRBV21-1|-
CASSSGFRDRGTGELFF
TGTGCCAGCAGCTCGGGATTCCGGGACAGGGGTACCGGGGAGCTGTTTTTT
>-|TRBJ1-1|TRBV6-6|few
CASCPLGGGSTEAFF
TGTGCCAGCTGTCCCTTGGGCGGGGGAAGCACTGAAGCTTTCTTT
>-|TRBJ2-7|TRBV5-6|few
CASSLDWTPGYEQYF
TGTGCCAGCAGCTTGGATTGGACACCAGGCTACGAGCAGTACTTC
>TRBD2|TRBJ2-1|TRBV4-3|-
CASSQEGSGSHSYNEQFF
TGCGCCAGCAGCCAAGAAGGCAGCGGGAGTCACTCCTACAATGAGCAGTTCTTC
>-|TRBJ1-1|TRBV9|many
CASSVRGGTEAFF
TGTGCCAGCAGCGTCAGGGGAGGCACTGAAGCTTTCTTT
>TRBD1|TRBJ2-3|TRBV28|few
CASRYRDSLATDTQYF
TGTGCCAGCAGATACCGGGACAGCTTAGCTACAGATACGCAGTATTTT
>TRBD2|TRBJ2-1|TRBV4-1|-
CASSPGLAGGHEQFF
TGCGCCAGCAGCCCAGGACTAGCGGGAGGGCATGAGCAGTTCTTC
>-|TRBJ2-7|TRBV6-5|-
CASSYDQIDTYEQYF
TGTGCCAGCAGTTACGATCAGATAGATACTTACGAGCAGTACTTC
>-|TRBJ2-7|TRBV20-1|-
CSAVKAANSYEQYF
TGCAGTGCGGTAAAGGCGGCCAACTCCTACGAGCAGTACTTC
>-|TRBJ2-5|TRBV19|many
CASSIGRGGQETQYF
TGTGCCAGTAGTATAGGAAGGGGCGGACAAGAGACCCAGTACTTC
>TRBD1|TRBJ2-3|TRBV6-6|many
CASSSPVRTGAADTQYF
TGTGCCAGCAGTTCCCCGGTCCGGACAGGGGCAGCAGATACGCAGTATTTT
>TRBD2|TRBJ2-7|TRBV28|few
CASSPGLAGVGEQYF
TGTGCCAGCAGCCCAGGACTAGCGGGAGTAGGCGAGCAGTACTTC
>TRBD1|TRBJ1-2|TRBV20-1|many
CSARPRYSLDRVDGYTF
TGCAGTGCTAGACCCCGCTACTCGTTGGACAGGGTCGATGGCTACACCTTC
>-|TRBJ1-5|TRBV7-9|-
CASSLDGSNQPQHF
TGTGCCAGCAGCTTAGACGGGAGCAATCAGCCCCAGCATTTT
>TRBD1|TRBJ2-5|TRBV20-1|many
CSARGPDRGETQYF
TGCAGTGCTAGAGGCCCCGACAGGGGAGAGACCCAGTACTTC
>TRBD1|TRBJ1-4|TRBV12-3/TRBV12-4|-
CASRDRGFDNEKLLF
TGTGCCAGCAGGGACAGGGGGTTCGATAATGAAAAACTGCTTTTT
>-|TRBJ2-2|TRBV27|few
CASSLRGRNTGELFF
TGTGCCAGCAGTTTGAGGGGTCGGAACACCGGGGAGCTGTTTTTT
>-|TRBJ1-4|TRBV7-2|few
CANKDGLNEKLFF
TGTGCCAACAAGGACGGACTGAATGAAAAACTGTTTTTT
>TRBD2|TRBJ2-7|TRBV13|-
CASSSTSGEQYF
TGTGCCAGCAGCTCGACTAGCGGCGAGCAGTACTTC
>-|TRBJ2-3|TRBV5-1|-
CASQVDAGRTDTQYF
TGCGCCAGCCAAGTCGACGCCGGTCGCACAGATACGCAGTATTTT
>TRBD1|TRBJ2-1|TRBV20-1|many
CSARSRDRAGVEQFF
TGCAGTGCTAGAAGTAGGGACAGGGCTGGTGTTGAGCAGTTCTTC
>TRBD1|TRBJ1-6|TRBV5-4|few
CASSTTGADNSPLHF
TGTGCCAGCAGCACCACAGGGGCCGATAATTCACCCCTCCACTTT
>TRBD1|TRBJ2-7|TRBV20-1|few
CSARGDSSYEQYF
TGCAGTGCTAGAGGGGACAGCTCCTACGAGCAGTACTTC
>-|TRBJ1-4|TRBV18|few
CASSPRQVQTNEKLFF
TGTGCCAGCTCACCTAGACAGGTCCAAACAAATGAAAAACTGTTTTTT
>TRBD2|TRBJ2-3|TRBV5-1|many
CASSLAFTSGGTDTQYF
TGCGCCAGCAGCTTGGCCTTCACTAGCGGGGGCACAGATACGCAGTATTTT
>TRBD1|TRBJ1-1|TRBV7-9|-
CASSWFDRGTEAFF
TGTGCCAGCAGCTGGTTCGACAGGGGGACTGAAGCTTTCTTT
>-|TRBJ1-5|TRBV29-1|-
CSVEDQPQHF
TGCAGCGTTGAAGATCAGCCCCAGCATTTT
>TRBD1|TRBJ2-1|TRBV7-2|many
CASSLGDSFYNEQFF
TGTGCCAGCAGCTTAGGGGACAGTTTCTACAATGAGCAGTTCTTC
>-|TRBJ1-1|TRBV6-2/TRBV6-3|few
CASSFGRNAAFF
TGTGCCAGCAGTTTTGGACGGAATGCGGCTTTCTTT
>TRBD1|TRBJ2-1|TRBV15|few
CATSSTAGQGLDEQFF
TGTGCCACCAGCAGTACGGCGGGACAGGGACTGGATGAGCAGTTCTTC
>TRBD2|TRBJ2-5|TRBV5-4|-
CASSSGLAGVETQYF
TGTGCCAGCAGCTCGGGACTAGCGGGAGTAGAGACCCAGTACTTC
>-|TRBJ2-5|TRBV27|few
CASSLTGVGFQETQYF
TGTGCCAGCAGTTTGACCGGGGTGGGTTTTCAAGAGACCCAGTACTTC
>TRBD1|TRBJ2-5|TRBV7-7|many
CASSPGQGKNGETQYF
TGTGCTAGCAGCCCAGGACAGGGTAAAAATGGAGAGACCCAGTACTTC
>-|TRBJ2-5|TRBV29-1|-
CSVESRVQETQYF
TGCAGCGTTGAAAGCCGGGTACAAGAGACCCAGTACTTC
>TRBD2|TRBJ2-2|TRBV12-3/TRBV12-4|few
CASSPTAGVITGELFF
TGTGCCAGCAGCCCTACAGCGGGAGTGATAACCGGGGAGCTGTTTTTT
>-|TRBJ1-1|TRBV28|-
CASSLKQGRTEAFF
TGTGCCAGCAGTTTAAAACAGGGACGCACTGAAGCTTTCTTT
>-|TRBJ1-4|TRBV5-1|-
CASSLGDSKEKLFF
TGCGCCAGCAGCTTGGGAGACAGTAAAGAAAAACTGTTTTTT
>-|TRBJ1-5|TRBV10-3|many
CAISRESNQPQHF
TGTGCCATCTCGCGGGAATCTAATCAGCCCCAGCATTTT
>-|TRBJ1-1|TRBV14|many
CASSHGGSRAFF
TGTGCCAGCAGCCACGGAGGATCCCGAGCTTTCTTT
>-|TRBJ1-3|TRBV7-6|many
CASSFGHAGNTIYF
TGTGCCAGCAGCTTTGGGCACGCTGGAAACACCATATATTTT
>-|TRBJ2-7|TRBV12-3/TRBV12-4|-
CASSSGLATYEQYF
TGTGCCAGCAGTTCCGGGCTAGCAACCTACGAGCAGTACTTC
>TRBD2|TRBJ2-3|TRBV6-6|-
CASTYASGGATDTQYF
TGTGCCAGCACATACGCTAGCGGGGGGGCAACAGATACGCAGTATTTT
>TRBD2|TRBJ2-2|TRBV20-1|-
CSARREVAAGELFF
TGCAGTGCTAGACGGGAGGTAGCAGCCGGGGAGCTGTTTTTT
>-|TRBJ1-1|TRBV12-3/TRBV12-4|many
CASTQGPPLMNTEAFF
TGTGCCAGCACACAAGGTCCACCCCTGATGAACACTGAAGCTTTCTTT
>-|TRBJ1-1|TRBV2|few
CASSRQYTEAFF
TGTGCCAGCAGTAGACAGTACACTGAAGCTTTCTTT